This T cell receptor beta chain was recovered during a study of cytomegalovirus exposure and HLA in healthy donors. V dropped 3 bases and J dropped 2; count of bases not matched to a gene: 4. The CDR3 contains 14 residues. Looked up from germline, CDR1 is SGHNT and CDR2 is YYREEE (reference sequence). The PCR contained 60 Vbeta and 13 Jbeta primers. This table comes from immunoSEQ multiplex PCR, and its TCRdb copy is limited to in-frame clones, with some not included. This sample carries some 200,000 clones, roughly 87% of them seen once, and the ten largest clones take about 1.6%. The material sequenced was PBMCs. The gene calls are TRBV5-4 and TRBJ2-7; 8 bases are shared with TRBD1. The receptor was derived from a man aged 50-59 years in good health and CMV-seronegative. The CDR3 protein is CASSSRTGPYEQYF. CDR3 coding DNA: TGTGCCAGCAGCTCCCGGACAGGGCCCTACGAGCAGTACTTC.